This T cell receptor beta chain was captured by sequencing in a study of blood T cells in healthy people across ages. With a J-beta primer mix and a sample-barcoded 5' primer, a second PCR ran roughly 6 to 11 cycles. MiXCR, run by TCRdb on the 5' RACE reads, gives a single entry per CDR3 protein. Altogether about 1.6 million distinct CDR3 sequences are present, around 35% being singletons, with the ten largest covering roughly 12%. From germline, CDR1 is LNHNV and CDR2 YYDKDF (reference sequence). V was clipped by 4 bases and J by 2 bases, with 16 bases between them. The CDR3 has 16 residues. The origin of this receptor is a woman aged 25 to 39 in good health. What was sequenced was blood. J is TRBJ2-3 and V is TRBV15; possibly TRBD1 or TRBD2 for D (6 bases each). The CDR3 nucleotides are TGTGCCACCAGCACAGCGGCAGGGGACTTCACAGATACGCAGTATTTT. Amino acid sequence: CATSTAAGDFTDTQYF.